A selection of T cell receptor beta chains follows, all from one sample in a study of blood T cell repertoires in COVID-19. Assay used: immunoSEQ multiplex PCR; TCRdb lists only in-frame clones, some missing. The table includes fewer than 200,000 clones, 85% detected once. Sample: peripheral blood. The receptors were sampled from a woman aged 50 to 60 with COVID-19, enrolled during active disease. Each CDR3 is given with its conserved first and last residue. The D gene is left open where the match is weak.

J gene	V gene	D gene	CDR3 protein
TRBJ2-1	TRBV4-1	.	CASSHPRGTIRFF
TRBJ2-2	TRBV2	.	CASSEQGTGELFF
TRBJ1-2	TRBV5-1	.	CASSRTSDYGYTF
TRBJ2-5	TRBV30	.	CAWSVTRLETQYF
TRBJ2-7	TRBV6-6	.	CASSSRDTYEQYF
TRBJ2-2	TRBV5-1	TRBD1	CASSSLGQGTPGELFF
TRBJ2-1	TRBV19	.	CASTKTGNSYNEQFF
TRBJ1-1	TRBV7-2	.	CASSAVGGTEAFF
TRBJ2-7	TRBV5-6	.	CASSFLERPLYEQYF
TRBJ2-1	TRBV19	TRBD2	CASSIVTGGINEQFF
TRBJ2-1	TRBV30	TRBD2	CACVGSGGPIWEQFF
TRBJ1-1	TRBV7-6	.	CASSFGAGTEAFF
TRBJ2-1	TRBV11-2	.	CASSSPGGASFYNEQFF
TRBJ2-7	TRBV10-1	.	CASSESHSSYEQYF
TRBJ2-5	TRBV9	TRBD1	CASSVDGTGRETQYF
TRBJ1-2	TRBV7-9	.	CASSFSSTGQYGYTF
TRBJ1-5	TRBV19	.	CASSTLGQMGNQPQHF
TRBJ2-5	TRBV4-1	TRBD2	CASSQHQAGGPFSETQYF
TRBJ2-2	TRBV2	TRBD1	CASSKQGPLNTGELFF
TRBJ2-5	TRBV11-1	.	CASRGQGKETQYF
TRBJ2-7	TRBV3-1/TRBV3-2	TRBD2	CASSRLAATYEQYF
TRBJ1-1	TRBV6-5	.	CASRPVGPNTEAFF
TRBJ1-5	TRBV3-1/TRBV3-2	TRBD1	CASSQGTGSNQPQHF
TRBJ2-5	TRBV5-1	.	CASSGAAPWETQYF
TRBJ2-2	TRBV5-5	TRBD1	CASSPGQGRAGELFF
TRBJ1-1	TRBV18	TRBD1	CASSPQTGPTEAFF
TRBJ2-1	TRBV29-1	TRBD2	CSVRLPAGGFGGEQFF
TRBJ2-7	TRBV5-1	.	CASNSGQNYEQYF
TRBJ2-1	TRBV7-3	.	CPLWAWNSYNEQFF
TRBJ2-1	TRBV6-5	TRBD1	CASYGQGNNEQFF
TRBJ2-5	TRBV2	TRBD2	CASSGGGETQYF